This TCR beta chain appears in the sequencing data of a study of radiotherapy plus CTLA-4 blockade in lung cancer. This clone was counted only a few times. V gave up 6 bases and J gave up 8 bases; unmatched junction bases: 9. The CDR3 is 13 residues long. Per germline, CDR1 SGHRS and CDR2 YFSETQ. The method was immunoSEQ multiplex PCR; TCRdb's version includes in-frame clones alone and lacks a portion of them. The sample gives 65,000 to 70,000 clones, 70% to 80% of which show up once; approximately 9.3% is in the top ten. This sample comprised peripheral blood, obtained from a patient treated with radiotherapy plus ipilimumab. The clonotype comes from a human donor with non-small cell lung cancer who had a complete response to radiotherapy plus ipilimumab. V usage is TRBV5-1 and J usage is TRBJ1-2, with 8 positions matching TRBD1. The CDR3 DNA follows: TGCGCCAGCAAGGCAGGGGGCTATCGGGGCTACACCTTC. This translates into CASKAGGYRGYTF.